This is a list of T cell receptor beta chains from one sample in a study of post-analysis software for immune sequencing data. From the PCR reads, TCRdb called clonotypes with MiXCR, one entry per CDR3 protein. The sample holds hundreds of thousands of distinct CDR3 sequences; roughly 30% are singletons and the top ten take around 0.55%. Sequences were obtained from blood. All receptors come from a girl aged 5-17 years with multiple sclerosis. Both conserved end residues are part of each CDR3. D genes are given only for firm matches. Clone size is shown for a subset of rows, as once, few, many or a class of expanded clone.

d_call clone_size j_call v_call cdr3_aa cdr3_nt
- - TRBJ1-2 TRBV25-1 CASSEYPLAGANYGYTF TGTGCCAGCAGTGAATATCCCCTCGCAGGGGCTAACTATGGCTACACCTTC
TRBD1 - TRBJ2-1 TRBV6-6 CASIPRRQGRYNEQFF TGTGCCAGCATTCCCCGGAGACAGGGGCGCTACAATGAGCAGTTCTTC
- - TRBJ2-1 TRBV20-1 CSASPRVDEQFF TGCAGTGCTAGTCCCCGGGTCGATGAGCAGTTCTTC
- few TRBJ2-1 TRBV3-1 CASQQESGNEQFF TGTGCCAGCCAACAGGAGTCGGGTAATGAGCAGTTCTTC
- few TRBJ2-7 TRBV7-2 CASSFSEGEQYF TGTGCCAGCAGCTTCTCTGAGGGGGAGCAGTACTTC
TRBD1 - TRBJ2-3 TRBV6-5 CASSPNRGDTQYF TGTGCCAGCAGCCCCAACAGGGGGGATACGCAGTATTTT
TRBD2 - TRBJ2-5 TRBV3-1 CASSQDRRAGAQETQYF TGTGCCAGCAGCCAAGACCGACGAGCGGGGGCCCAAGAGACCCAGTACTTC
- few TRBJ2-5 TRBV7-9 CASSSTDGRPRQYF TGTGCCAGCAGCTCCACGGACGGCAGGCCTAGGCAGTACTTC
- few TRBJ1-5 TRBV28 CASSLWGDSNQPQHF TGTGCCAGCAGTTTATGGGGTGACTCGAATCAGCCCCAGCATTTT
TRBD2 - TRBJ2-1 TRBV6-5 CASSYFSGGAYNEQFF TGTGCCAGCAGTTACTTTAGCGGGGGGGCCTACAATGAGCAGTTCTTC
- few TRBJ2-7 TRBV4-1 CASSLGMGPQYF TGCGCCAGCAGCCTGGGGATGGGACCGCAGTACTTC
TRBD1 few TRBJ1-3 TRBV14 CASSLRGHGNTIYF TGCGCCAGCAGCCTAAGGGGGCATGGAAACACCATATATTTT
TRBD1 - TRBJ1-4 TRBV6-1 CASCETGGSFLRSQKLFF TGTGCCAGCTGCGAGACAGGGGGGTCTTTTCTCCGGTCTCAAAAACTGTTTTTT
- many TRBJ2-7 TRBV7-2 CASRRDRNPIDEQYF TGTGCCAGCAGACGAGACAGGAACCCGATCGACGAGCAGTACTTC
- few TRBJ2-3 TRBV4-1 CASSQDSADTQYF TGCGCCAGCAGCCAAGATTCGGCGGATACGCAGTATTTT
TRBD1 - TRBJ1-4 TRBV4-1 CASSQGQGVAEKLFF TGCGCCAGCAGCCAAGGACAGGGTGTTGCTGAAAAACTGTTTTTT
- - TRBJ2-1 TRBV3-1 CASSQGLVGADEQFF TGTGCCAGCAGCCAAGGACTAGTGGGAGCGGATGAGCAGTTCTTC
- - TRBJ1-1 TRBV5-1 CASSSMMNTEAFF TGCGCCAGCAGCTCCATGATGAACACTGAAGCTTTCTTT
- many TRBJ2-6 TRBV7-2 CASSSGPGANVLTF TGTGCCAGCAGCTCCGGCCCTGGGGCCAACGTCCTGACTTTC
- few TRBJ1-5 TRBV4-3 CASSQDLSGFQPQHF TGCGCCAGCAGCCAAGATCTCTCGGGGTTTCAGCCCCAGCATTTT
- few TRBJ2-5 TRBV4-3 CASSQDRGGEETQYF TGCGCCAGCAGCCAAGACAGGGGGGGGGAAGAGACCCAGTACTTC
- few TRBJ2-1 TRBV28 CASTSTRIVRHEQFF TGTGCCAGCACCTCGACTAGAATCGTCCGGCATGAGCAGTTCTTC
- - TRBJ2-3 TRBV2 CASSEEGLGDTQYF TGTGCCAGCTCTGAGGAAGGGCTTGGAGATACGCAGTATTTT
- - TRBJ1-5 TRBV4-1 CASSQVGSNQPQHF TGCGCCAGCAGCCAAGTAGGAAGTAATCAGCCCCAGCATTTT
TRBD1 once TRBJ1-5 TRBV28 CASSLSGQGVRQPQHF TGTGCCAGCAGTTTATCGGGACAGGGGGTGAGGCAGCCCCAGCATTTT
- - TRBJ2-5 TRBV2 CASSEWKAQYF TGTGCCAGCAGTGAATGGAAGGCCCAGTACTTC
TRBD2 - TRBJ2-1 TRBV5-1 CASSSVLAGLNNEQFF TGCGCCAGCAGCTCGGTCCTAGCGGGACTTAACAATGAGCAGTTCTTC
TRBD1 few TRBJ2-5 TRBV28 CASRNRGQETQYF TGTGCCAGCAGGAACAGGGGGCAAGAGACCCAGTACTTC
TRBD1 few TRBJ2-5 TRBV10-3 CAISEPLTGGGETQYF TGTGCCATCAGTGAGCCCCTGACAGGGGGCGGGGAGACCCAGTACTTC
- few TRBJ2-4 TRBV11-2 CASSFPGVPGAQNIQYF TGTGCCAGCAGCTTCCCGGGGGTCCCAGGGGCCCAAAACATTCAGTACTTC
TRBD2 - TRBJ2-7 TRBV6-6 CASSPEREPLEQYF TGTGCCAGCAGTCCCGAGCGGGAGCCCCTCGAGCAGTACTTC
- once TRBJ1-1 TRBV7-9 CASSAADPLATEAFF TGTGCCAGCAGCGCGGCAGACCCTTTGGCCACTGAAGCTTTCTTT
TRBD1 - TRBJ1-2 TRBV9 CASSRGQGGNYGYTF TGTGCCAGCAGCAGAGGACAGGGGGGAAACTATGGCTACACCTTC
- few TRBJ1-2 TRBV20-1 CSARVWALDRKGGYTF TGCAGTGCTAGGGTGTGGGCTCTAGACCGGAAGGGAGGCTACACCTTC
TRBD2 - TRBJ2-7 TRBV29-1 CSVVVSGNYEQYF TGCAGCGTTGTGGTTAGCGGGAACTACGAGCAGTACTTC
- few TRBJ2-3 TRBV5-1 CASSLVWDDRGTTDTSTDTQYF TGCGCCAGCAGCTTGGTGTGGGATGATCGGGGGACAACGGACACTAGCACAGATACGCAGTATTTT
- few TRBJ2-5 TRBV6-5 CASTPRGIGETQYF TGTGCCAGCACCCCCCGGGGGATCGGGGAGACCCAGTACTTC
- - TRBJ2-4 TRBV12-3/TRBV12-4 CASSSYVIPEGGHIQYF TGTGCCAGCAGTTCATACGTAATCCCGGAAGGGGGACACATTCAGTACTTC
TRBD1 - TRBJ1-4 TRBV24-1 CATEGQGRVEKLFF TGTGCCACCGAAGGACAGGGGAGGGTTGAAAAACTGTTTTTT
- - TRBJ2-7 TRBV5-1 CASSWSGTPYYEQYF TGCGCCAGCAGCTGGTCCGGGACTCCTTACTACGAGCAGTACTTC
TRBD1 few TRBJ2-6 TRBV14 CASSQRGPHSSGANVLTF TGTGCCAGCAGCCAAAGGGGGCCCCATTCCTCTGGGGCCAACGTCCTGACTTTC
- few TRBJ1-2 TRBV13 CASSLHGGVRYGYTF TGTGCCAGCAGCTTACATGGAGGGGTTCGCTATGGCTACACCTTC
- many TRBJ2-1 TRBV29-1 CSVGPSAIREQFF TGCAGCGTTGGGCCTAGCGCTATTCGGGAGCAGTTCTTC
- - TRBJ2-2 TRBV28 CASSFGGTVPGELFF TGTGCCAGCAGCTTTGGCGGGACAGTTCCCGGGGAGCTGTTTTTT
- - TRBJ2-1 TRBV10-3 CAISESGASYNEQFF TGTGCCATCAGTGAGTCAGGGGCCTCCTACAATGAGCAGTTCTTC
- - TRBJ1-6 TRBV5-1 CASSFLAGMSSPLHF TGCGCCAGCAGCTTCCTAGCAGGGATGAGTTCACCCCTCCACTTT
TRBD2 many TRBJ2-3 TRBV5-1 CASSSLAGTDTQYF TGTGCCAGCAGTTCGCTAGCGGGAACAGATACGCAGTATTTT
TRBD2 - TRBJ2-1 TRBV7-3 CASSSSSGGTYNEQFF TGTGCCAGCAGCTCATCTAGCGGGGGAACCTACAATGAGCAGTTCTTC
- - TRBJ1-5 TRBV12-3/TRBV12-4 CASSMDRDTQHF TGTGCCAGCAGTATGGACCGGGACACTCAGCATTTT
- few TRBJ2-1 TRBV7-9 CASKEGGEQFF TGTGCCAGCAAGGAGGGAGGTGAGCAGTTCTTC
- few TRBJ2-5 TRBV4-1 CASSPGLLRETQYF TGCGCCAGCAGCCCGGGACTCCTCCGAGAGACCCAGTACTTC
- - TRBJ2-1 TRBV27 CASRLDAGNEQFF TGTGCCAGCAGATTGGACGCCGGCAATGAGCAGTTCTTC
TRBD2 - TRBJ2-5 TRBV12-3/TRBV12-4 CASSSSLLAGADETQYF TGTGCCAGCAGTTCCTCCTTGTTAGCGGGAGCGGACGAGACCCAGTACTTC
TRBD1 once TRBJ2-2 TRBV29-1 CSVERDSHTGELFF TGCAGCGTTGAAAGGGACAGTCACACCGGGGAGCTGTTTTTT
TRBD2 - TRBJ2-1 TRBV5-1 CASSPIAGGNEQFF TGCGCCAGCAGCCCTATAGCGGGAGGGAATGAGCAGTTCTTC